A single sample gave rise to the 24 T cell receptor beta chains below, sequenced in a study of human T cells and chemical hapten exposure. Noted time point: healthy volunteer bleed at 2 weeks. Total RNA was extracted from unfractionated whole blood. TCRdb reprocessed the RACE reads via MiXCR and lists one record per CDR3 protein. The sample includes some 46,000 distinct CDR3 sequences, about 4.5% of them seen just once. The source material was whole blood. These receptors came from a female donor in good health. Some clones in this sample may be carry-over from other donors' samples.

This clonotype was counted at least ten times. This rearrangement joins TRBV5-1 to TRBJ1-1; 7 bases are shared with TRBD1. In germline, CDR1 is SGHRS, CDR2 YFSETQ. Germline trimming cut 0 bases from V and 5 bases from J; bases unmatched to any gene: 7. The length of the CDR3 is 15 residues. The CDR3 DNA reads TGCGCCAGCAGCTTGGTAGGCAGGGGGAAGACTGAAGCTTTCTTT. Translation: CASSLVGRGKTEAFF.

This clonotype was observed at least ten times. The chain has TRBV6-2 or TRBV6-3 and TRBJ2-7, with TRBD1 matching 9 bases. V gave up 0 bases and J gave up 2 bases; unmatched junction bases: 5. CDR1 is MNHEY, CDR2 SVGEGT, per germline. This CDR3 is built from 16 residues. CDR3 sequence: CASSYSEQGAPYEQYF. As DNA, the CDR3 is TGTGCCAGCAGTTACTCGGAACAGGGGGCCCCCTACGAGCAGTACTTC.

This clonotype was counted many times. This rearrangement joins TRBV12-3 or TRBV12-4 to TRBJ1-1, with D maybe TRBD1 (6 bases). Trimming left V 6 bases short and J 3 bases short, with 17 bases between. The CDR3 has 15 amino acids. The DNA for the CDR3 is TGTGCCAGCAGAACCGTGGGGGGCGCTCACACTGAAGCTTTCTTT. Its translation is CASRTVGGAHTEAFF.

This clonotype came up many times. The V and J genes are TRBV25-1 and TRBJ2-3; tentative D call: TRBD1 (6 bases). CDR3 size: 14 residues. Trimming left V 4 bases short and J 4 bases short, with 12 bases between. The germline V gene has CDR1 MGHDK and CDR2 SYGVNS. For the CDR3, the DNA is TGTGCCAGCAGTGGGTTCAGGGGCGCAGATACGCAGTATTTT. Translating it yields CASSGFRGADTQYF.

This clonotype was counted many times. The chain uses TRBV5-6 and TRBJ1-1; D uncertain. CDR1 is SGHDT, CDR2 YYEEEE, per germline. Trimming took off 5 bases at V and 1 base at J, with 9 bases between the two ends. This CDR3 comprises 13 residues. CDR3 coding DNA: TGTGCCAGCAGGCCACGCGAGAACACTGAAGCTTTCTTT. Amino acids: CASRPRENTEAFF.

V is TRBV7-3 and J is TRBJ1-2; D uncertain. Germline V gene sequence: CDR1 SGHTA, CDR2 FQGTGA. This CDR3 spans 14 amino acids. V was trimmed by 4 bases and J by 10 bases, leaving 19 bases between them. The CDR3 is CASSSYGGPTPYTF. CDR3 bases: TGTGCCAGCAGCTCCTACGGCGGACCAACTCCCTACACCTTC.

This clonotype was detected ten times or more. This chain links TRBV5-1 with TRBJ1-1, with TRBD1 identical over 9 bases. Germline CDR1 reads SGHRS; CDR2 reads YFSETQ. The CDR3 has 14 amino acids. J was trimmed by 5 bases and V by 4 bases; bases with no gene match: 6. The CDR3 sequence is CASSGTGPLTEAFF. Here the CDR3 DNA reads TGCGCCAGCAGCGGGACAGGGCCCCTAACTGAAGCTTTCTTT.

This clonotype has at least ten counts. The chain joins TRBV7-2 to TRBJ1-6; maybe TRBD1 (5 bases). Germline V gene data show CDR1 as SGHTA and CDR2 as FQGNSA. Trimming stripped 4 bases from V and 2 bases from J, with 18 bases between. CDR3 length: 18 amino acids. Here the CDR3 DNA reads TGTGCCAGCAGCTCCCCCCTCGGCAGGGCACCCTATAATTCACCCCTCCACTTT. It encodes CASSSPLGRAPYNSPLHF. Looking up the rest from reference TRBV7-2 and TRBJ1-6 gives the full variable domain: GAGVSQSPSNKVTEKGKDVELRCDPISGHTALYWYRQSLGQGLEFLIYFQGNSAPDKSGLPSDRFSAERTGGSVSTLTIQRTQQEDSAVYLCASSSPLGRAPYNSPLHFGNGTRLTVT.

This clonotype appeared a few times. The chain couples TRBV3-1 to TRBJ1-1; no clear D. Germline lookup yields CDR1 LGHDT and CDR2 YNNKEL (reference sequence). V was trimmed by 4 bases and J by 2 bases, leaving 2 bases between them. The CDR3 consists of 11 residues. CDR3: CASSRNTEAFF. The CDR3 region has the DNA TGTGCCAGCAGCCGTAACACTGAAGCTTTCTTT.

Ten or more counts support this clonotype. V and J are TRBV6-2 or TRBV6-3 and TRBJ2-5, with 13 positions matching TRBD2. J was trimmed by 5 bases and V by 6 bases; bases with no gene match: 6. Germline CDR1 and CDR2: MNHEY and SVGEGT. The CDR3 covers 15 residues. CDR3 sequence (DNA): TGTGCCAGCAGACGAGGACTAGCGGGGGCCGAGACCCAGTACTTC. It yields the protein CASRRGLAGAETQYF.

This clonotype came up many times. The chain couples TRBV7-2 to TRBJ1-1; 7 bases line up with TRBD1. The CDR3 is 14 amino acids. Germline loops: CDR1 SGHTA, CDR2 FQGNSA. Trimming took 3 bases from V and 4 from J; bases not matched to a gene: 5. CDR3 protein: CASSFTGEGTEAFF. The CDR3 DNA reads as TGTGCCAGCAGCTTTACAGGGGAGGGCACTGAAGCTTTCTTT.

This clonotype was seen at least ten times. This chain joins TRBV5-4 and TRBJ1-2; D unclear. The germline gives CDR1 SGHNT, CDR2 YYREEE (reference sequence). V lost 4 bases and J lost 2, with 9 bases in between. The CDR3 consists of 13 residues. In nucleotides, the CDR3 is TGTGCCAGCAGCAAGAGCGAGAACTATGGCTACACCTTC. It is translated as CASSKSENYGYTF.

This clonotype was found many times. The V call is TRBV4-2, the J call TRBJ2-7; 7 bases match TRBD1. Germline-derived CDR1 and CDR2 are LGHNA and YNFKEQ. Losses at the gene ends were 3 bases for V and 6 bases for J; bases not matched to a gene: 2. This CDR3 has 12 amino acids. The CDR3 loop is CASSHAGGEQYF. CDR3 nucleotides: TGTGCCAGCAGCCATGCAGGGGGCGAGCAGTACTTC.

This clonotype has ten or more counts. The V and J genes are TRBV7-9 and TRBJ1-4; D not resolved. This CDR3 contains 13 residues. The germline V gene encodes CDR1 SEHNR and CDR2 FQNEAQ (reference sequence). V lost 2 bases, J lost 7 bases, and 8 bases lay in between. CDR3 DNA sequence: TGTGCCAGCAGCTTAAACCGAGGTGAAAAACTGTTTTTT. This sequence encodes CASSLNRGEKLFF.

The table lists this clonotype with many counts. This chain connects TRBV28 to TRBJ2-5; the D gene is possibly TRBD1 (7 bases). CDR1 and CDR2 from the germline V gene are MDHEN and SYDVKM. The CDR3 is 15 amino acids. V dropped 4 bases and J dropped 7 bases, with 19 bases sitting between them. The CDR3 spells CASSSLAGGLGTQYF. CDR3 in DNA: TGTGCCAGCAGTTCCCTGGCAGGGGGACTGGGGACCCAGTACTTC.

This clonotype was detected a few times. This may be a read error, as it is one base from a much larger clone. This rearrangement joins TRBV6-4 to TRBJ1-5; D gene uncertain. Germline CDR1 MRHNA, CDR2 SNTAGT. This CDR3 has 12 amino acids. The V end was cut by 3 bases, the J end by 9 bases, with 9 bases between. CDR3 nucleotide sequence: TGTGCCAGCAGTGAATGTGGACGGCCCCAGCATTTT. Translated: CASSECGRPQHF.

This clonotype was found many times. The V call is TRBV9, the J call TRBJ2-3; 14 bases line up with TRBD2. V shed 0 bases, J shed 4 bases, and the junction held 4 bases outside the gene matches. Per the germline V gene, CDR1 is SGDLS and CDR2 is YYNGEE. The CDR3 loop spans 17 amino acids. CDR3 nucleotide sequence: TGTGCCAGCAGCGTAGGGACTAGCGGGGGGTATTCAGATACGCAGTATTTT. Protein: CASSVGTSGGYSDTQYF.

This clonotype was counted ten times or more. The chain couples TRBV27 to TRBJ1-4; D is uncertain. CDR3 length: 15 residues. Per the germline V gene, CDR1 is MNHEY and CDR2 is SMNVEV (reference sequence). V lost 5 bases and J 7 bases, leaving 17 bases between the germline ends. The CDR3 DNA reads as TGTGCCAGCAGTCATTGGGGAGGGATTGGTGAAAAACTGTTTTTT. Translation: CASSHWGGIGEKLFF.

In the case of this clonotype: Compared with germline, one end of the junction differs, possibly owing to a read error. V gene TRBV20-1 combines with J gene TRBJ2-2; D gene unclear. Germline lookup yields CDR1 DFQATT and CDR2 SNEGSKA (reference sequence). This CDR3 region has 14 residues. The CDR3 here is CSARVSGNFGELFF. CDR3 sequence (DNA): TGCAGTGCCAGAGTGTCAGGCAACTTCGGGGAGCTGTTTTTT.

This clonotype was recorded at least ten times. The gene calls are TRBV18 and TRBJ1-2; weak D call: TRBD1 (5 bases). V was pared by 2 bases and J by 1 base, with 11 bases between. Germline CDR1 is KGHSH and CDR2 is LQKENI. This CDR3 spans 15 amino acids. The CDR3 sequence is CASSPRGRINYGYTF. CDR3 DNA sequence: TGTGCCAGCTCACCAAGGGGTCGGATTAACTATGGCTACACCTTC.

At least ten counts were recorded for this clonotype. V usage is TRBV5-1 and J usage is TRBJ1-4; the D gene is possibly TRBD1 (6 bases). V was shortened by 0 bases and J by 2 bases, with 11 bases between the two germline ends. CDR3 length equals 16 residues. CDR1 and CDR2 from the germline V gene are SGHRS and YFSETQ. The CDR3 DNA sequence: TGCGCCAGCAGCTTGGTGGGGGGCTCGACTAATGAAAAACTGTTTTTT. Translation gives CASSLVGGSTNEKLFF.

Ten or more counts support this clonotype. The chain employs TRBV7-2 and TRBJ1-4; 11 positions agree with TRBD1. With 5 bases clipped from V and 7 bases from J, the junction kept 6 bases outside the gene matches. This CDR3 is built from 15 residues. Germline-derived CDR1 and CDR2 are SGHTA and FQGNSA. This chain's CDR3 is CASSGSGTGGEKLFF. The CDR3 bases are TGTGCCAGCAGCGGATCCGGGACAGGGGGTGAAAAACTGTTTTTT.

This clonotype was seen ten or more times. The chain has TRBV7-2 and TRBJ1-1; weak D call: TRBD1 (6 bases). The CDR3 is made up of 14 amino acids. V dropped 5 bases and J dropped 5 bases, with 15 bases sitting between them. CDR1 is SGHTA, CDR2 FQGNSA, per germline. CDR3 residues: CASSPRGGGTEAFF. As DNA, the CDR3 is TGTGCCAGCAGCCCCCGGGGGGGCGGAACTGAAGCTTTCTTT.

This clonotype was seen ten or more times. This chain uses TRBV20-1 with TRBJ2-3; 13 bases are a match to TRBD2. The germline V gene encodes CDR1 DFQATT and CDR2 SNEGSKA (reference sequence). J lost 4 bases, V lost 5 bases, and 9 bases had no gene match. The CDR3 sequence is 16 residues long. For the CDR3, the DNA is TGCAGTGCTCCAACGACTAGCGGGGGGCTCCCAGATACGCAGTATTTT. This encodes CSAPTTSGGLPDTQYF.